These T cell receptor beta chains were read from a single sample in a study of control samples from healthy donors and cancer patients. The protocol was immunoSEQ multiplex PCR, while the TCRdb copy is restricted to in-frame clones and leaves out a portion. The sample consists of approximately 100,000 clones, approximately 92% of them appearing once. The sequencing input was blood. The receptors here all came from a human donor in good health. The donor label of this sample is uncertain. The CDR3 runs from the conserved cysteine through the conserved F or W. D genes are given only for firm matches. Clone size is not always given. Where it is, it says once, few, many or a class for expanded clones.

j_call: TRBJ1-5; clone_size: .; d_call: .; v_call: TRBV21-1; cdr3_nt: TGTGCCAGCAGCAAAGGCATTGCAGGGGTTAACAATCAGCCCCAGCATTTT; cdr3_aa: CASSKGIAGVNNQPQHF
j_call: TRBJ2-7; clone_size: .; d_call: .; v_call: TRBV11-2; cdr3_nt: TGTGCCAGCACCGTCGGAGGGAGGTACGAGCAGTACTTC; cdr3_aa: CASTVGGRYEQYF
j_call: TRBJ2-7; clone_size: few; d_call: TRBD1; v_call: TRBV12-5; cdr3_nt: TGTGCTAGTGGCCCTGGACAGGGCAACGCCGAGCAGTACTTC; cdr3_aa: CASGPGQGNAEQYF
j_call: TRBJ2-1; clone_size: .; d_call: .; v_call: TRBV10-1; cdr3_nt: TGCGCCAGCAGTGATGATAGCGAAAGCGATGAGCAGTTCTTC; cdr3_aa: CASSDDSESDEQFF
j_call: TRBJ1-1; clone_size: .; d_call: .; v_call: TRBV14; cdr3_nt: TGTGCCAGCAGCCAAGCTCTTTTCTCTGAAGCTTTCTTT; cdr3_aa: CASSQALFSEAFF
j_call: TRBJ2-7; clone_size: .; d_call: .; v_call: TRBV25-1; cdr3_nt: TGTGCCAGCAGTGAGGGGGGGGCATACGAGCAGTACTTC; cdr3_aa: CASSEGGAYEQYF
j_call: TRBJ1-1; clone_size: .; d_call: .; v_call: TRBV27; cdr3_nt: TGTGCCAGCAGTTCCCCGGGGCTCACTGAAGCTTTCTTT; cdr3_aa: CASSSPGLTEAFF
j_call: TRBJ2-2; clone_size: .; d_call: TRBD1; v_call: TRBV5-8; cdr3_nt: TGTGCCAGCAGCCCGTGGCAGGGGGCGGACACCGGGGAGCTGTTTTTT; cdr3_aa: CASSPWQGADTGELFF
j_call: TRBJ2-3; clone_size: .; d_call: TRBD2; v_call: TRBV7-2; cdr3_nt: TGTGCCAGCAGCTTAAGGACTAGCGGGGGATCCACAGATACGCAGTATTTT; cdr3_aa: CASSLRTSGGSTDTQYF
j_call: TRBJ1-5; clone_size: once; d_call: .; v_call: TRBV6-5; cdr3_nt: TGTGCCAGCAGCCCGGATGGACCGTTCCCGCATTTT; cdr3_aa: CASSPDGPFPHF
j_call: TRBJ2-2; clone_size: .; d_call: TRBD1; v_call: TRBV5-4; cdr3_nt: TGTGCCAGCAGCTTGGGTGGGACAGGGAACACCGGGGAGCTGTTTTTT; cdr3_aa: CASSLGGTGNTGELFF
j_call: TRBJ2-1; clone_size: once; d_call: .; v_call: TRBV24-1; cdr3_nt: TGTGCCACCAGTGACCGCCACAATGAGCAGTTCTTC; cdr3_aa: CATSDRHNEQFF
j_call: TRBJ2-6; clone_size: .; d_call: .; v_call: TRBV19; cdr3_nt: TGTGCCAGTAGTATAGGAAGGACCGGGGGGCTGGGGGCCAACGTCCTGACTTTC; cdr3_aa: CASSIGRTGGLGANVLTF
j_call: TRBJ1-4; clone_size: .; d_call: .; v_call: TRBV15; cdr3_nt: TGTGCCACCAGCAGAGATCAACGGGGGAGAAGGGAAAAACTGTTTTTT; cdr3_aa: CATSRDQRGRREKLFF
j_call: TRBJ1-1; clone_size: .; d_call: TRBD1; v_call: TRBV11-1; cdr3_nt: TGTGCCAGCAGCTTGACAGGGGCTGGGACTGAAGCTTTCTTT; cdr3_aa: CASSLTGAGTEAFF
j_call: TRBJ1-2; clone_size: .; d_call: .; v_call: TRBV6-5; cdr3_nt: TGTGCCAGCAGTTACTCGGCAGGGGAATTTGGCTACACCTTC; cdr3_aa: CASSYSAGEFGYTF
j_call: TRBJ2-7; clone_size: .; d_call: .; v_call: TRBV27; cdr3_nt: TGTGCCAGCAGTTTATCTGGGAACGAGCAGTACTTC; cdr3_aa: CASSLSGNEQYF
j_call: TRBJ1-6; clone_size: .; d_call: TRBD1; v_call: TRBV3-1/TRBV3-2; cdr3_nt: TGTGCCAGCAGCCAGAGGACAGGACGGGATAATTCACCCCTCCACTTT; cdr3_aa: CASSQRTGRDNSPLHF
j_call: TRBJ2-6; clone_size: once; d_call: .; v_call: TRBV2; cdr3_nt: TGTGCCAGCAGAGGGACCTCTGGGGCCAACGTCCTGACTTTC; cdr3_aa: CASRGTSGANVLTF
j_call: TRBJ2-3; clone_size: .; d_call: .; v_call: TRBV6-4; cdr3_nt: TGTGCCAGCAGTAATAGCGGTGGGGGACACACAGATACGCAGTATTTT; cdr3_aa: CASSNSGGGHTDTQYF
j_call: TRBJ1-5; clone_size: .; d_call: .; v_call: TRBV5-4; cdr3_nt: TGTGCCAGCAGCCCACAGGGCCATTGCGTATATAGCAATCAGCCCCAGCATTTT; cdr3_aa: CASSPQGHCVYSNQPQHF
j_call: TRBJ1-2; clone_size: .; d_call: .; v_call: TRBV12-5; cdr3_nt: TGTGCTAGTGACAGGGCCGGGGATGGCTACACCTTC; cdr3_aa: CASDRAGDGYTF
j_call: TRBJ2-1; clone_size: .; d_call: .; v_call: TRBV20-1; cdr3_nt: TGCAGTGCTAGACCGGACCTCGGGCAGTTCTTC; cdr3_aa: CSARPDLGQFF
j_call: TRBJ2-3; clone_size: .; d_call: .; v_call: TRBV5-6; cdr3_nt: TGTGCCAGCAGCTTGGGGGGCGTCACAGATACGCAGTATTTT; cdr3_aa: CASSLGGVTDTQYF
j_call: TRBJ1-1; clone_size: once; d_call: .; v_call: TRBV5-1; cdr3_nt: TGCGCCAGCAGGCTGTCGAGTGATCTTAAGATGGCTGAAGCTTTCTTT; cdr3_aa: CASRLSSDLKMAEAFF
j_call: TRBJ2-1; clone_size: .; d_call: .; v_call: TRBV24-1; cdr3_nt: TGTGCCACCAGTGATAGCGGCTTCTACAATGAGCAGTTCTTC; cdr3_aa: CATSDSGFYNEQFF
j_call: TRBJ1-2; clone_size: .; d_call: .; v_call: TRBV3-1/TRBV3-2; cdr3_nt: TGTGCCAGCAGCCTCTCCGGGACAAACTATGGCTACACCTTC; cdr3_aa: CASSLSGTNYGYTF
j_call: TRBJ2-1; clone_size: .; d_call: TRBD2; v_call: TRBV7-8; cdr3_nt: TGTGCCAGCAGCTCCCAGCGGGGGCGGTACAATGAGCAGTTCTTC; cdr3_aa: CASSSQRGRYNEQFF
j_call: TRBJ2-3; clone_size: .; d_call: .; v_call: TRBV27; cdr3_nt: TGTGCCAGCACTAAGGGGGGGGCCCAGGATACGCAGTATTTT; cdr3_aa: CASTKGGAQDTQYF
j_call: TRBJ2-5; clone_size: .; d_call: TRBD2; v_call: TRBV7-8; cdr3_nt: TGTGCCAGCAGCTTAGGGACTAGCGGGGGTTTAGAGACCCAGTACTTC; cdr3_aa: CASSLGTSGGLETQYF
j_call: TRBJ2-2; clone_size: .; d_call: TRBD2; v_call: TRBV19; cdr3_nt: TGTGCCAGTAGCTCCGGGAGGGACACCGGGGAGCTGTTTTTT; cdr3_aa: CASSSGRDTGELFF
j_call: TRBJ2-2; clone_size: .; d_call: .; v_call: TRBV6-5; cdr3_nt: TGTGCCAGCAGTTACTCTAAGCCAAGTTCCGGGGAGCTGTTTTTT; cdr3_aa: CASSYSKPSSGELFF
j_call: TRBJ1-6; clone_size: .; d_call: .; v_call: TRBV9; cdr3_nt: TGTGCCAGCAGCGAGACAGGAAGGGCCTCCTATAATTCACCCCTCCACTTT; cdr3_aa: CASSETGRASYNSPLHF
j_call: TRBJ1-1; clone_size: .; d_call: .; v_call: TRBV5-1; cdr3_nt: TGCGCCAGCAGCTTGACAGAGAACACTGAAGCTTTCTTT; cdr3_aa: CASSLTENTEAFF
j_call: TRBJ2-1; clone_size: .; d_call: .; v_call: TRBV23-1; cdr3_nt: TGCGCCAGCAAACAAGGCGATGTGCCGGTAGGCTACAGTGAGCAGTTCTTC; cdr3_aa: CASKQGDVPVGYSEQFF
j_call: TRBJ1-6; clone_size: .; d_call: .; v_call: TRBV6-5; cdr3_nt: TGTGCCAGCAGCACCGGCCCGTCTTCACCCCTCCACTTT; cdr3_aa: CASSTGPSSPLHF
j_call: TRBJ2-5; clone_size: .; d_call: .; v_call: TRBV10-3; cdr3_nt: TGTGCCATCAGGCCTGGGATCAGCGGGTGGGAGACCCAGTACTTC; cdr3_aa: CAIRPGISGWETQYF
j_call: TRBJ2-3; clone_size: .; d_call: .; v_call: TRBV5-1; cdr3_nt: TGCGCCAGTAGTGGTGCTTTGGCAGATACGCAGTATTTT; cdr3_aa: CASSGALADTQYF
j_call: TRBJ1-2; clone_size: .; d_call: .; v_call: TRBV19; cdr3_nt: TGTGCCAGTAGTATAGACGCCCCATCTTCGGGACTCTACGGCTACACCTTC; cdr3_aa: CASSIDAPSSGLYGYTF
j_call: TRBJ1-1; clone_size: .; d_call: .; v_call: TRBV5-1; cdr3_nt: TGCGCCAGCATTGCAAGTGGGACTCCGGGGGGTGAAGCTTTCTTT; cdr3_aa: CASIASGTPGGEAFF
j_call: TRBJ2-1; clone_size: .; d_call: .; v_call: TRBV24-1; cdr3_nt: TGTGCCACCAGTGACGATGGGCATGAGCAGTTCTTC; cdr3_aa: CATSDDGHEQFF
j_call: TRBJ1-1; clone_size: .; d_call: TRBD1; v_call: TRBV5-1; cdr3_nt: TGCGCCAGCAGCAGGACAGGGGTCCCTTCTGAAGCTTTCTTT; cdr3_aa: CASSRTGVPSEAFF
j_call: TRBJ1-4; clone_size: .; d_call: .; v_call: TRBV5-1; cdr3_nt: TGCGCCAGCAGCTTGGGGGGTCGGCAAGGGAATGAAAAACTGTTTTTT; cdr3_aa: CASSLGGRQGNEKLFF
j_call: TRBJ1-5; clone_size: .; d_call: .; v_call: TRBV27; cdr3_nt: TGTGCCAGCAGCCAAAACAGGGTCGGGCAGCCCCAGCATTTT; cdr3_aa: CASSQNRVGQPQHF
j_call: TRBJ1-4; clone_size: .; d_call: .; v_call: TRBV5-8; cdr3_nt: TGTGCCAGCAGCCCCAAGGGGAGGCATGAAAAACTGTTTTTT; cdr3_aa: CASSPKGRHEKLFF
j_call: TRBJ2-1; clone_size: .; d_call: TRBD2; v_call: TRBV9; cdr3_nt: TGTGCCAGCAGCGTAGCCACTAGCGGGGGGGCCTACAATGAGCAGTTCTTC; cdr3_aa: CASSVATSGGAYNEQFF
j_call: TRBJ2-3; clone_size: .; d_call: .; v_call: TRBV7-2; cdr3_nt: TGTGCCAGCAGCTTAAACCCAACAGATACGCAGTATTTT; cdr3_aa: CASSLNPTDTQYF
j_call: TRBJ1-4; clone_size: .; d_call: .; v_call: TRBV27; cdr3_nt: TGTGCCAGCTCATTGGGGGGACCGGGACTATTTTATGAAAAACTGTTTTTT; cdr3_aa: CASSLGGPGLFYEKLFF
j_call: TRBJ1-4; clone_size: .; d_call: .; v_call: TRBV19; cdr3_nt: TGTGCCAGTAGTCATGGCAGGGTTACTGAAAAACTGTTTTTT; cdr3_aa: CASSHGRVTEKLFF
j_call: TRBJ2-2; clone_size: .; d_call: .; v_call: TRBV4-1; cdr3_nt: TGCGCCAGCAGCCTAGCTAGGGGTGCGAACACCGGGGAGCTGTTTTTT; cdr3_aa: CASSLARGANTGELFF
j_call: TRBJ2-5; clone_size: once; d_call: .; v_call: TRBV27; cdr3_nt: TGTGCCAGCAGTTTATACTCCTGGAAAGAGACCCAGTACTTC; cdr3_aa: CASSLYSWKETQYF
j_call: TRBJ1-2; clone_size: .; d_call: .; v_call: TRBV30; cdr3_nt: TGTGCCTGGAGTGTCCCCGGTGGGGGCTACACCTTC; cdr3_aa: CAWSVPGGGYTF
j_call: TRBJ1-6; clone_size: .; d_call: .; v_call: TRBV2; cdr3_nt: TGTGCCAGCAGCCGGCTTAATTCACCCCTCCACTTT; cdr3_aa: CASSRLNSPLHF
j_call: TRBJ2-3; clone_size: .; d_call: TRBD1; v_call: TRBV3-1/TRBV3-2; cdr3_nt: TGTGCCAGCAGCAGACCGGGACAGGGCACAGATACGCAGTATTTT; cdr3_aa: CASSRPGQGTDTQYF